These T cell receptor beta chains were read from a single sample in a study of blood T cell repertoires in COVID-19. Measured with immunoSEQ multiplex PCR; TCRdb has only the in-frame clones, and not every one. The sample contains fewer than 150,000 clones, around 90% of which appear only once. The material sequenced was peripheral blood. The receptors come from a human donor in a cohort sampled during active COVID-19. Each CDR3 is given with its conserved first and last residue. Fields, in order: J gene, clone size, D gene, V gene, CDR3 length, CDR3 protein, CDR3 DNA. D genes are given only for firm matches. The size entry is marked missing in some rows and otherwise reads once, few, many or a size class.

>TRBJ2-1|once|TRBD1|TRBV19|15
CASTAGQEKYNEQFF
TGTGCCAGTACCGCGGGACAGGAGAAATACAATGAGCAGTTCTTC
>TRBJ2-2|.|.|TRBV6-4|16
CASSREASANTGELFF
TGTGCCAGCAGTCGAGAAGCTAGCGCGAACACCGGGGAGCTGTTTTTT
>TRBJ1-2|once|.|TRBV28|11
CASSHTYGYTF
TGTGCCAGCAGCCACACCTATGGCTACACCTTC
>TRBJ2-7|.|.|TRBV5-1|15
CASSGQSVRTYEQYF
TGCGCCAGCAGCGGACAGAGCGTTCGGACCTACGAGCAGTACTTC
>TRBJ1-1|once|.|TRBV5-1|17
CASSPGRYRVLDTEAFF
TGCGCCAGCAGCCCGGGGCGGTACAGGGTTCTGGACACTGAAGCTTTCTTT
>TRBJ1-5|.|.|TRBV5-1|14
CASSLGGLEQPQHF
TGCGCCAGCAGCTTGGGGGGGCTGGAACAGCCCCAGCATTTT
>TRBJ2-3|.|.|TRBV5-8|14
CASSLGLSTDTQYF
TGTGCCAGCAGCTTGGGACTGAGCACAGATACGCAGTATTTT
>TRBJ2-5|.|TRBD2|TRBV10-2|15
CASSDVAGAGETQYF
TGCGCCAGCAGTGATGTAGCGGGAGCGGGAGAGACCCAGTACTTC
>TRBJ1-1|.|TRBD1|TRBV14|15
CASSPRGRLNTEAFF
TGTGCCAGCAGCCCCAGGGGGCGTTTGAACACTGAAGCTTTCTTT
>TRBJ1-6|.|TRBD1|TRBV19|14
CASSSTGIRAPLHF
TGTGCCAGTAGTTCGACAGGGATTCGGGCACCCCTCCACTTT
>TRBJ2-7|.|TRBD1|TRBV5-1|14
CASSFAGDSYEQYF
TGCGCCAGCAGCTTTGCCGGGGACAGCTACGAGCAGTACTTC
>TRBJ1-1|.|.|TRBV11-2|17
CASSYKRNGLSNTEAFF
TGTGCCAGCAGCTACAAGCGGAATGGACTGTCGAACACTGAAGCTTTCTTT
>TRBJ2-7|once|TRBD1|TRBV6-5|15
CASSTAGTGFHEQYF
TGTGCCAGCAGTACCGCCGGGACAGGATTCCACGAGCAGTACTTC
>TRBJ2-2|once|TRBD1|TRBV2|14
CASKTGESTGELFF
TGTGCCAGCAAGACAGGGGAGAGCACCGGGGAGCTGTTTTTT
>TRBJ2-7|few|TRBD1|TRBV7-7|16
CASSCADRGPFYEQYF
TGTGCTAGCAGTTGTGCGGACAGGGGACCTTTTTACGAGCAGTACTTC
>TRBJ2-2|.|.|TRBV6-5|13
CASTLSLPGELFF
TGTGCCAGCACCCTCTCCCTCCCCGGGGAGCTGTTTTTT
>TRBJ2-1|.|.|TRBV28|16
CASRGELGSSYNEQFF
TGTGCCAGCAGGGGAGAACTAGGGAGCTCCTACAATGAGCAGTTCTTC
>TRBJ2-1|few|.|TRBV12-3/TRBV12-4|11
CASSRSREQFF
TGTGCCAGCAGCCGTAGTAGAGAGCAGTTCTTC
>TRBJ2-5|.|TRBD1|TRBV19|15
CASMGTTGGWGTQYF
TGTGCCAGTATGGGGACGACAGGGGGTTGGGGGACCCAGTACTTC
>TRBJ1-4|.|.|TRBV15|15
CATSRAGQQNEKLFF
TGTGCCACCAGCAGGGCCGGACAGCAAAATGAAAAACTGTTTTTT
>TRBJ1-2|once|TRBD1|TRBV6-1|15
CASSEDRRSNYGYTF
TGTGCCAGCAGTGAGGACAGGCGATCTAACTATGGCTACACCTTC
>TRBJ1-2|.|.|TRBV9|15
CASSRSAQDQYGYTF
TGTGCCAGCAGCCGGTCGGCCCAGGATCAATATGGCTACACCTTC
>TRBJ1-5|.|.|TRBV19|17
CASSIQTELYSNQPQHF
TGTGCCAGTAGCATACAAACAGAGCTCTATAGCAATCAGCCCCAGCATTTT
>TRBJ1-5|few|.|TRBV7-9|15
CASSPVGGAVQPQHF
TGTGCCAGCAGCCCTGTCGGGGGGGCGGTTCAGCCCCAGCATTTT
>TRBJ2-7|once|.|TRBV6-6|15
CASSPGTAGGYEQYF
TGTGCCAGCAGTCCAGGGACTGCTGGAGGCTACGAGCAGTACTTC
>TRBJ2-7|.|TRBD2|TRBV7-9|16
CASSLAIAGGSYEQYF
TGTGCCAGCAGCTTAGCTATAGCGGGAGGTTCCTACGAGCAGTACTTC
>TRBJ2-7|.|TRBD2|TRBV5-1|16
CASSLGTSGAVDEQYF
TGCGCCAGCAGCTTAGGGACTAGCGGGGCCGTGGACGAGCAGTACTTC
>TRBJ1-6|.|.|TRBV5-1|14
CASSLWEENSPLHF
TGCGCCAGCAGCTTATGGGAGGAGAATTCACCCCTCCACTTT
>TRBJ2-3|.|.|TRBV19|13
CASRGHAEDTQYF
TGTGCCAGTAGGGGGCATGCCGAGGATACGCAGTATTTT
>TRBJ2-1|.|TRBD2|TRBV5-4|15
CASRAGTSGSYEQFF
TGTGCCAGCAGGGCCGGGACTAGCGGGAGTTATGAGCAGTTCTTC
>TRBJ2-7|.|.|TRBV29-1|13
CSVEGRDTYEQYF
TGCAGCGTTGAGGGGAGGGACACCTACGAGCAGTACTTC
>TRBJ2-1|.|TRBD2|TRBV5-5|18
CASSVAISGLAGHSEQFF
TGTGCCAGCAGCGTGGCGATATCGGGGCTAGCGGGACATAGTGAGCAGTTCTTC
>TRBJ1-5|.|.|TRBV6-2/TRBV6-3|15
CASSNRDIGNQPQHF
TGTGCCAGCAGTAACCGGGACATAGGAAATCAGCCCCAGCATTTT
>TRBJ2-3|once|TRBD2|TRBV28|15
CASSWVSGATDTQYF
TGTGCCAGCAGTTGGGTTAGCGGGGCCACAGATACGCAGTATTTT
>TRBJ2-7|.|.|TRBV28|13
CAIRGASFYEQYF
TGTGCAATCCGGGGAGCATCTTTCTACGAGCAGTACTTC
>TRBJ2-1|.|.|TRBV2|11
CASSAGYEQFF
TGTGCCAGCAGTGCTGGCTATGAGCAGTTCTTC
>TRBJ2-1|.|TRBD2|TRBV9|16
CASSPRLAGTYNEQFF
TGTGCCAGCAGCCCCAGACTAGCGGGCACCTACAATGAGCAGTTCTTC
>TRBJ2-5|few|TRBD2|TRBV4-2|15
CASSQETSGSETQYF
TGTGCCAGCAGCCAAGAGACTAGCGGGAGTGAGACCCAGTACTTC
>TRBJ1-2|.|.|TRBV7-9|15
CASSEGGDANYGYTF
TGTGCCAGCAGCGAAGGGGGAGACGCTAACTATGGCTACACCTTC
>TRBJ2-3|.|TRBD1|TRBV24-1|16
CATSDPGQGGTDTQYF
TGTGCCACCAGTGACCCCGGACAGGGGGGCACAGATACGCAGTATTTT
>TRBJ2-1|.|.|TRBV20-1|11
CSAKTLGEQFF
TGCAGTGCTAAGACTTTAGGTGAGCAGTTCTTC
>TRBJ2-7|.|TRBD1|TRBV11-1|15
CASSLGQGIPYEQYF
TGTGCCAGCAGCTTGGGACAGGGTATCCCCTACGAGCAGTACTTC
>TRBJ2-7|.|.|TRBV29-1|13
CSGGAGDSYEQYF
TGCAGCGGGGGGGCAGGGGACTCCTACGAGCAGTACTTC
>TRBJ2-3|.|TRBD2|TRBV19|16
CASSKVAGVGTDTQYF
TGTGCCAGTAGTAAGGTAGCGGGAGTCGGCACAGATACGCAGTATTTT
>TRBJ2-1|.|TRBD2|TRBV7-9|19
CASSFDFGLAGGRYNEQFF
TGTGCCAGCAGCTTCGACTTCGGACTAGCGGGGGGCCGATACAATGAGCAGTTCTTC
>TRBJ2-5|.|.|TRBV7-9|14
CASSLSGDQETQYF
TGTGCCAGCAGCTTATCAGGGGATCAAGAGACCCAGTACTTC
>TRBJ2-7|.|TRBD2|TRBV6-1|14
CASSEQLAAYEQYF
TGTGCCAGCAGTGAGCAACTAGCGGCCTACGAGCAGTACTTC
>TRBJ1-1|.|TRBD1|TRBV6-4|14
CASSVRQGVSEAFF
TGTGCCAGCAGTGTTAGACAGGGGGTATCTGAAGCTTTCTTT
>TRBJ1-5|.|.|TRBV4-1|17
CASSQAGAGFSNQPQHF
TGCGCCAGCAGCCAAGCAGGGGCGGGTTTTAGCAATCAGCCCCAGCATTTT
>TRBJ1-3|few|.|TRBV27|16
CASSLSHGLSGNTIYF
TGTGCCAGCAGTTTATCGCACGGACTCTCTGGAAACACCATATATTTT
>TRBJ2-3|.|.|TRBV27|14
CASLGPGGTDTQYF
TGTGCCAGCCTAGGGCCCGGGGGCACAGATACGCAGTATTTT
>TRBJ1-5|.|.|TRBV28|11
CASSPPGPQHF
TGTGCCAGCAGTCCCCCGGGGCCCCAGCATTTT